The entry below describes one T cell receptor beta chain. As yet, its antigen is unknown. This specimen comes from a study of monozygotic twins with inflammatory bowel disease. Study-wide results and limits: A reduction in TCRbeta diversity (inverse Simpson) was seen in IBD patients relative to healthy co-twins.

Each of TCRalpha and TCRbeta cDNA went through two nested PCRs, lasting about 15 and 9 cycles. TCRdb re-called the 5' RACE reads and gives one entry per CDR3 protein, without DNA. The sample data list approximately 400,000 distinct CDR3 sequences. The CDR3 extends over 12 amino acids. Per the germline V gene, CDR1 is MNHEY and CDR2 is SVGAGI. Blood, around 2.6 ml, was drawn per donor. This sequence originates from a human donor with ulcerative colitis or Crohn's disease, or a healthy co-twin of an affected twin (not recorded which). The sequenced sample consisted of blood. The rearrangement uses TRBV6-5 and TRBJ2-1; absent DNA, TCRdb's TRBD2 call cannot be checked. CDR3 in amino acids: CASREGYNEQFF.